Listed here is a single T cell receptor (beta chain). Its antigen remains unknown. Constant-region reverse primers amplified full-length variable regions, followed by semi-nested Nested Universal Primer A PCR. Each CDR3 protein gets one entry after TCRdb re-called the 5' RACE reads with MiXCR. The sample consists of 35,000 to 50,000 distinct CDR3 sequences, roughly a fifth of them appearing once. Tregs were sorted as CD4+CD25+CD127-/low cells. Study outcomes and limitations: Whole repertoires were not studied in the larger cohort, only one V-J beta rearrangement.

The sequenced material came from Tregs sorted from blood. The receptor was isolated from a female donor with breast cancer.

The CDR3 region is CASSQRGSGLSYEQYF. The CDR3 DNA reads as TGTGCCAGCAGCCAAAGAGGTAGCGGGTTATCCTACGAGCAGTACTTC. The chain combines TRBV4-2 with TRBJ2-7, with 7 bases lining up with TRBD2. From germline, CDR1 is LGHNA and CDR2 YNFKEQ. The CDR3 totals 16 residues. V was clipped by 2 bases and J by 1 base; unmatched bases: 8.